Included here is one TCR beta chain sequence, with context. Its antigen is not identified. The data were obtained in a study of T cell responses to AZD1222 COVID-19 vaccine. General study results and limits: Repertoire collection took place solely once the T cell response had peaked.

Method: immunoSEQ multiplex PCR; TCRdb's copy keeps in-frame clones and lacks some. The sample records 70,000 to 80,000 clones, 86% being singletons. With 4 bases removed from V and 7 bases from J, the gap between germline ends came to 11 bases. CDR3 length equals 13 residues. Germline V gene sequence: CDR1 SGHTA, CDR2 FQGNSA. The sequence came from an adult in good health. Sequencing used peripheral blood, obtained on day 0 of AZD1222 vaccination. The chain employs TRBV7-2 and TRBJ2-1; unclear D gene. In nucleotides, the CDR3 is TGTGCCAGCAGCTCGCCGGCGTTGAATGAGCAGTTCTTC. Protein sequence: CASSSPALNEQFF.